The clone carrying this T cell receptor beta chain came up many times. Methods used by the authors: Samples ranged from roughly 20,000 to 700,000 TCRs, with a median of approximately 91,000. TCRdb passed the RACE reads through MiXCR, listing each CDR3 protein once. The V and J calls and clone size are TCRdb's, not the authors'. The sample includes 55,000 to 75,000 distinct CDR3 sequences, about 7% seen only once; the top ten take approximately 1.7%. Time point noted: pre-sensitization, week 0. Treatment described: therapeutic diphenylcyclopropenone sensitization with weekly scalp DPC. The data are from a study of human T cells and chemical hapten exposure. The CDR3 has 15 amino acids. Looked up from germline, CDR1 is MNHEY and CDR2 is SVGAGI. Germline trimming cut 6 bases from V and 4 bases from J; bases unmatched to any gene: 9.

The chain joins TRBV6-5 to TRBJ2-1; the match to TRBD2 covers 7 bases. Source: whole blood, taken in connection with sensitization to the hapten diphenylcyclopropenone (DPC). The receptor comes from a woman aged 25 to 39 with alopecia areata. Some clones in this sample may be carry-over from other donors' samples. For the CDR3, the DNA is TGTGCCAGCAGCCCGGGCGGGGGAGCTTACAATGAGCAGTTCTTC. Translation: CASSPGGGAYNEQFF.